There are many counts of the clone carrying this T cell receptor (beta chain). Its specificity is not known. The CDR3 consists of 17 residues. V was pared by 2 bases and J by 0 bases, with 7 bases of the junction left unmatched. The sample belongs to a study of T cells in Graves' hyperthyroidism and ophthalmopathy. Study-wide findings and caveats: A model of 13 V-J pairs discriminated ophthalmopathy from stable hyperthyroidism. Most thyroid clonotypes expanded above 0.001 appeared in blood too.

The CDR3 regions of TCR beta were amplified from RNA transcripts. The HTBI primer set was used in a first-round RT-PCR of the TCR CDR3. TCRdb redid the calling of the multiplex PCR reads with MiXCR, one entry per CDR3 protein. The sample carries about 480,000 distinct CDR3 sequences, roughly a quarter recorded once. The source is a woman aged 25 to 39 with Graves' ophthalmopathy. The chain is built from TRBV12-3 or TRBV12-4 and TRBJ1-3; 7 bases line up with TRBD1. Specimen: blood. Written as DNA, the CDR3 is TGTGCCAGCAGTTTATGGGGCGGGGACAGCTCTGGAAACACCATATATTTT. Translated, it gives CASSLWGGDSSGNTIYF.